This T cell receptor (beta chain) was retrieved from a study of blood T cell repertoires in COVID-19. Study-wide context: From the United States, Italy and Spain came samples of acute and convalescent COVID-19. PBMCs, B-cell-depleted T cells, or T cells provided the cDNA or gDNA that made up the material.

Study processing details: The assay estimated nucleated cells by amplifying reference gene primers. Generated by immunoSEQ multiplex PCR, the TCRdb table keeps only in-frame clones and is missing some. V, J and clone size were drawn from that table, and D and trimming were deduced from the DNA. The sample has under 150,000 clones; 85% are singletons. In germline, CDR1 is MDHEN, CDR2 SYDVKM. The CDR3 is 13 amino acids. Trimming cost V 6 bases and J 6 bases, with 14 bases left between them. This chain uses TRBV28 with TRBJ1-2, with D uncertain. This TCR was recovered from a human donor in a cohort sampled during active COVID-19. The specimen sequenced was peripheral blood. CDR3 coding DNA: TGTGCCAGCAGCCTCGGAGGCCCCAATGGCTACACCTTC. Protein: CASSLGGPNGYTF.